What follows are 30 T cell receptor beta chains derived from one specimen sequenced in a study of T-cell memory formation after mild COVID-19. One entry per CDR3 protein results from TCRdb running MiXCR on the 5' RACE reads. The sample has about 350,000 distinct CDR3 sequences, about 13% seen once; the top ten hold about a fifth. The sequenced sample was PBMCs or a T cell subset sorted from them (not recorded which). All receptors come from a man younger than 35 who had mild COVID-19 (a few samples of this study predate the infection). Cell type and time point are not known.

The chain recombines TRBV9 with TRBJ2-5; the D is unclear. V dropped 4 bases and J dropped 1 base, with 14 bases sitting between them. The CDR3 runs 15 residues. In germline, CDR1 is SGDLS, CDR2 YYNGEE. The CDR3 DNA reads TGTGCCAGCAGCCTCTTAGGGATACGCCAAGAGACCCAGTACTTC. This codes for CASSLLGIRQETQYF.

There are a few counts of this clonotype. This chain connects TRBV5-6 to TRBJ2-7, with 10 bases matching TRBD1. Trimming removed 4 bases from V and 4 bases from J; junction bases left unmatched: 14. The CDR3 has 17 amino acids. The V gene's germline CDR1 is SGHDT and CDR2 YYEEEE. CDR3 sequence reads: CASSAGGPGQGTYEQYV. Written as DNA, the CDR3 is TGTGCCAGCAGCGCCGGGGGCCCGGGACAGGGGACTTACGAGCAGTACGTC.

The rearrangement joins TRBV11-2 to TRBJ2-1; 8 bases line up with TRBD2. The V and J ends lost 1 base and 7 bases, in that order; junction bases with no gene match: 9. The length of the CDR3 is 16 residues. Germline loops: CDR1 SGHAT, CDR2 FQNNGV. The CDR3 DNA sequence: TGTGCCAGCAGCTTAGTACTGGGCGGGGGGCGGAATGAGCAGTTCTTC. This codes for CASSLVLGGGRNEQFF.

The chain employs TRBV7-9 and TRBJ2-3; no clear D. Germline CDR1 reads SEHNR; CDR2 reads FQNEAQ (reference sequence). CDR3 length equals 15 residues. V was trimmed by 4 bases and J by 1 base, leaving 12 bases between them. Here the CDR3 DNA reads TGTGCCAGCAGCTCCACCTACAGCGGCACAGATACGCAGTATTTT. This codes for CASSSTYSGTDTQYF.

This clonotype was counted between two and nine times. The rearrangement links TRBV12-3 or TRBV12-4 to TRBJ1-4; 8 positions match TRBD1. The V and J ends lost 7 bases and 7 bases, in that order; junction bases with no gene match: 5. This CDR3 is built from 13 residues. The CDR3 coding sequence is TGTGCCAGCACAGGGGGCTGGGGTGAAAAACTGTTTTTT. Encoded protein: CASTGGWGEKLFF.

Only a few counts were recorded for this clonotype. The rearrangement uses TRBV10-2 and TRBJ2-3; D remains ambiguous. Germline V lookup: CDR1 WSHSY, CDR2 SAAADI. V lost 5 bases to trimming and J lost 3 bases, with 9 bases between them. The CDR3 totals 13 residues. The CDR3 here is CASSNGRTDTQYF. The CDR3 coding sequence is TGCGCCAGCAGTAACGGACGAACAGATACGCAGTATTTT.

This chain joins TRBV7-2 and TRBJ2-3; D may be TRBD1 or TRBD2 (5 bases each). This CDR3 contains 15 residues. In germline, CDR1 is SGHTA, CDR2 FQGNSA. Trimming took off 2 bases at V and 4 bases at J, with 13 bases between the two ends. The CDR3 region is CASSLHRGGADTQYF. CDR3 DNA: TGTGCCAGCAGCTTACATCGGGGCGGCGCAGATACGCAGTATTTT.

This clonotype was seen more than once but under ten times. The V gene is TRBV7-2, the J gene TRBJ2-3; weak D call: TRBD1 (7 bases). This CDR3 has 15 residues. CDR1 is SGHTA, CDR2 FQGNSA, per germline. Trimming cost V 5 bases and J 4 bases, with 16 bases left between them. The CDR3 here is CASSPGGSVADTQYF. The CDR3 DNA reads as TGTGCCAGCAGCCCAGGGGGGTCTGTAGCAGATACGCAGTATTTT.

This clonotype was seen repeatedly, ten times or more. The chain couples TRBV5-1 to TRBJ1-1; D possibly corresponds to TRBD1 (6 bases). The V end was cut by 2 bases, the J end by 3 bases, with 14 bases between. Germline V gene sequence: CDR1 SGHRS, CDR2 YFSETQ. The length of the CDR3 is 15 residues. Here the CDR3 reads CASSLQGIGDTEAFF. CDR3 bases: TGCGCCAGCAGCTTACAGGGAATTGGTGACACTGAAGCTTTCTTT.

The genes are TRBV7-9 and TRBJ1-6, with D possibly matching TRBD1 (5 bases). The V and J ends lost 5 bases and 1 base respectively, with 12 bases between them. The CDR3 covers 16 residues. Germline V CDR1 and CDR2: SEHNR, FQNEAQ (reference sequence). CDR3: CASSPSGMSYNSPLHF. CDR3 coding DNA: TGTGCCAGCAGCCCGTCAGGGATGTCCTATAATTCACCCCTCCACTTT.

CDR3 sequence (DNA): TGTGCCAGCAGCCCCGTTCGGACGGGGAACACTGAAGCTTTCTTT. It is translated as CASSPVRTGNTEAFF. The chain links TRBV7-9 to TRBJ1-1; D is unresolved. Germline values: CDR1 SEHNR, CDR2 FQNEAQ (reference sequence). The V end lost 5 bases, the J end lost 1 base, and 14 bases lay between the germline ends. CDR3 length: 15 residues.

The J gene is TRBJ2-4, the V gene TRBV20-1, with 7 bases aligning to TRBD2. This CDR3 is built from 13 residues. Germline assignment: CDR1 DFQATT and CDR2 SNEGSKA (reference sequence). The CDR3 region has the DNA TGCAGCCTCCGAATCCGGGGGGAAAACATTCAGTACTTC. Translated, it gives CSLRIRGENIQYF.

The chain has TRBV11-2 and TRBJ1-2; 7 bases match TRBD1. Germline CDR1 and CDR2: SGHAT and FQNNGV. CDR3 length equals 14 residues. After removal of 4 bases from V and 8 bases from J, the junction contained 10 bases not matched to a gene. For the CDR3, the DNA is TGTGCCAGCAGCTCACACAGGGGATATGGAGGCTACACCTTC. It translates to CASSSHRGYGGYTF.

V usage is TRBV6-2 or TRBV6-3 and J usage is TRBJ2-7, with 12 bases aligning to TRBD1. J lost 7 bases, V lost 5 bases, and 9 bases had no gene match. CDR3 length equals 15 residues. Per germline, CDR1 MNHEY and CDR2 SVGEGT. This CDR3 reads CASSLGTGGVREQYV. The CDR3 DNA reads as TGTGCCAGCAGTCTGGGGACAGGGGGCGTGAGGGAGCAGTACGTC.

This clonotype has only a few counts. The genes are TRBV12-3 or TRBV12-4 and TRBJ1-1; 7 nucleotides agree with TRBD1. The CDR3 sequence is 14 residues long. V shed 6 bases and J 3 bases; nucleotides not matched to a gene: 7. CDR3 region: CASSHRGRDTEAFF. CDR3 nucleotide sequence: TGTGCCAGCAGCCACAGGGGCCGGGACACTGAAGCTTTCTTT.

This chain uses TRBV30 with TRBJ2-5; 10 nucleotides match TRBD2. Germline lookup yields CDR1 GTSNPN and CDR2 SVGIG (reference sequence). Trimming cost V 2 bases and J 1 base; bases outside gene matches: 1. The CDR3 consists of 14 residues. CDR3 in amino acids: CAWSSGGAQETQYF. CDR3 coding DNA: TGTGCCTGGAGTAGCGGGGGGGCCCAAGAGACCCAGTACTTC.

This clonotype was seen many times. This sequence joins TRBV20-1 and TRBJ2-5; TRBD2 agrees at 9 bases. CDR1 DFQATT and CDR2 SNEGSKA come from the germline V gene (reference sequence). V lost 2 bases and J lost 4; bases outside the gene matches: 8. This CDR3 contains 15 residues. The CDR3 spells CSARTPTAGGETQYF. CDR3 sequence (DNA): TGCAGTGCTAGAACCCCCACAGCGGGGGGAGAGACCCAGTACTTC.

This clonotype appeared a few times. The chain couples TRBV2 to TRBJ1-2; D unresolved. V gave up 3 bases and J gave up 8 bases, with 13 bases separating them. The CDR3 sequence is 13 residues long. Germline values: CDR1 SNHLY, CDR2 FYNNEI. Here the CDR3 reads CASSEALDGGYTF. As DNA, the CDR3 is TGTGCCAGCAGTGAGGCTCTAGACGGCGGCTACACCTTC.

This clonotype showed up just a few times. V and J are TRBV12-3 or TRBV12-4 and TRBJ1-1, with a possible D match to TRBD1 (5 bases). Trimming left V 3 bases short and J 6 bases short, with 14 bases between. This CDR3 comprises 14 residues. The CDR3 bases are TGTGCCAGCAGTTTCCTGGCAGGGCCCCCTGAAGCTTTCTTT. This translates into CASSFLAGPPEAFF.

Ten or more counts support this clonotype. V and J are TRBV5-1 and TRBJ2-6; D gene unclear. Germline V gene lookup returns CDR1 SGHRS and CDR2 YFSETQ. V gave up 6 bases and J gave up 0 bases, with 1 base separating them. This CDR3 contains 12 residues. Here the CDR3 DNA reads TGCGCCAGCACCTCTGGGGCCAACGTCCTGACTTTC. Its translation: CASTSGANVLTF. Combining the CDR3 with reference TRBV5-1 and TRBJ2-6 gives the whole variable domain KAGVTQTPRYLIKTRGQQVTLSCSPISGHRSVSWYQQTPGQGLQFLFEYFSETQRNKGNFPGRFSGRQFSNSRSEMNVSTLELGDSALYLCASTSGANVLTFGAGSRLTVL.

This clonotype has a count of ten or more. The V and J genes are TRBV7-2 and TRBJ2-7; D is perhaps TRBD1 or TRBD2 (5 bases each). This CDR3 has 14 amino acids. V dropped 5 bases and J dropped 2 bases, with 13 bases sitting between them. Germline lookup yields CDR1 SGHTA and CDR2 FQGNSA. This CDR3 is CASSLGMGAYEQYV. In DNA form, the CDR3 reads TGTGCCAGCAGCCTAGGGATGGGGGCCTACGAGCAGTACGTC.

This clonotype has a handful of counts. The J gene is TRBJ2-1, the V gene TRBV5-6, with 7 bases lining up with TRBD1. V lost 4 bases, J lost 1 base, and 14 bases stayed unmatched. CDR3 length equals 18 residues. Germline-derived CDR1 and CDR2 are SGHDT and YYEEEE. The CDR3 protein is CASSGRDSYPPSYNEQFF. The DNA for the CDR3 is TGTGCCAGCAGCGGCCGGGACAGCTATCCCCCGTCCTACAATGAGCAGTTCTTC.

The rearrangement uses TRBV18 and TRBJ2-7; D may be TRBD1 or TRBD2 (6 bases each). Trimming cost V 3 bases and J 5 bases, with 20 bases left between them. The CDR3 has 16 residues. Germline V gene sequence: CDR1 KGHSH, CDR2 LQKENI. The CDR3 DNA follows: TGTGCCAGCTCACCCCTTGCCGGGGGCGTAAGGGACGAGCAGTACTTC. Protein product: CASSPLAGGVRDEQYF.

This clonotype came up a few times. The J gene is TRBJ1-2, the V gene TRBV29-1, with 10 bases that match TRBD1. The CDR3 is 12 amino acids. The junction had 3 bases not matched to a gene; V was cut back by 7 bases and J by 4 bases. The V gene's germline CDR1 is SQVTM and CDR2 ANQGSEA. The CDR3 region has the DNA TGCAGCGCAGGGGACAGGGGCTATGGCTACACCTTC. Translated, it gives CSAGDRGYGYTF.

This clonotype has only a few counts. CDR3 coding DNA: TGTGCCAGCAGCCGAAACCTAGCGGTGCAAGAGACCCAGTACTTC. Translating gives CASSRNLAVQETQYF. The genes are TRBV3-1 and TRBJ2-5; 7 bases line up with TRBD2. V trimming: 4 bases; J trimming: 2 bases; junction bases outside the gene matches: 7. Germline CDR1 is LGHDT and CDR2 is YNNKEL (reference sequence). CDR3 size: 15 residues.

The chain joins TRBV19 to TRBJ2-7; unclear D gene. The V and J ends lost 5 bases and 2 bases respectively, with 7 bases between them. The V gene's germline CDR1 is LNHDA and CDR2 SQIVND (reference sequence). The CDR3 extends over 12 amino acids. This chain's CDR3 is CASSARTYEQYF. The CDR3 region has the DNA TGTGCCAGTAGTGCCCGCACCTACGAGCAGTACTTC. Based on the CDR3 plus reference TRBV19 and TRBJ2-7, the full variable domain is DGGITQSPKYLFRKEGQNVTLSCEQNLNHDAMYWYRQDPGQGLRLIYYSQIVNDFQKGDIAEGYSVSREKKESFPLTVTSAQKNPTAFYLCASSARTYEQYFGPGTRLTVT.

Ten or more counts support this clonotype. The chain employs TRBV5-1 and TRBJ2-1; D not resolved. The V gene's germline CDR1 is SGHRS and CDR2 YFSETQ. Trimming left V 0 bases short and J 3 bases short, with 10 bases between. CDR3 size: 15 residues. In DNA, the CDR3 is TGCGCCAGCAGCTTGGGGGAAGGGATCTACAATGAGCAGTTCTTC. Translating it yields CASSLGEGIYNEQFF.

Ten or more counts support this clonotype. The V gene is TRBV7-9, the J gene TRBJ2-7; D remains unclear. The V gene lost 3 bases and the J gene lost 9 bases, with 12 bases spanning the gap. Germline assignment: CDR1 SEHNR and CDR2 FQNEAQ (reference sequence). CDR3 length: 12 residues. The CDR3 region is CASSLGGSGQYV. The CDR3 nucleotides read TGTGCCAGCAGCTTGGGCGGCTCTGGGCAGTACGTC.

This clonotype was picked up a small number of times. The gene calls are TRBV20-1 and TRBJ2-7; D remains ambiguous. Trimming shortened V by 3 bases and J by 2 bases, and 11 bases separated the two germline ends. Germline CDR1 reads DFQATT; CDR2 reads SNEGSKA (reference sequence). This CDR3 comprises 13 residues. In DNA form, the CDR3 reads TGCAGTGCTAGTCGGTACACTACCTACGAGCAGTACGTC. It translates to CSASRYTTYEQYV.

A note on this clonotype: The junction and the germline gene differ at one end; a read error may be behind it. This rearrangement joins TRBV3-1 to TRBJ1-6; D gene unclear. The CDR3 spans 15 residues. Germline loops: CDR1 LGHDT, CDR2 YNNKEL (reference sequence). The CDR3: CASSQDWVKDSPLHF. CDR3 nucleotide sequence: TGTGCCAGCAGCCAAGATTGGGTGAAAGATTCTCCCCTCCACTTT.